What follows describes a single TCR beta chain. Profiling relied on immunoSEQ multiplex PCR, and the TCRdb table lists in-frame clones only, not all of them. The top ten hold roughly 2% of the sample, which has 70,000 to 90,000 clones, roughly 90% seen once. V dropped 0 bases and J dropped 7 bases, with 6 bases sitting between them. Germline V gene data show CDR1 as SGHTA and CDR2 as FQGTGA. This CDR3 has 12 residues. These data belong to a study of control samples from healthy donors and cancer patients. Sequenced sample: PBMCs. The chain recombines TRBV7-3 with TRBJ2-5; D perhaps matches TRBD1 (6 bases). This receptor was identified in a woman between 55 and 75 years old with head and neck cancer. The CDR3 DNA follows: TGTGCCAGCAGCTTAACAGGGGGGACCCAGTACTTC. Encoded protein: CASSLTGGTQYF.